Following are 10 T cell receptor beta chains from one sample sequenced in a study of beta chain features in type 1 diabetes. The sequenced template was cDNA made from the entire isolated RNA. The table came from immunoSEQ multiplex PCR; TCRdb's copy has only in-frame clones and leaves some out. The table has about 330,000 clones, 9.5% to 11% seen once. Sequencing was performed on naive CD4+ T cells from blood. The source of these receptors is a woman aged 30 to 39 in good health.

As DNA, the CDR3 is TGTGCCATCAGTGGACAGGCCCTCGGGGAGACCCAGTACTTC. It encodes CAISGQALGETQYF. The chain employs TRBV10-3 and TRBJ2-5; tentative D call: TRBD1 (6 bases). The length of the CDR3 is 14 residues. V was pared by 4 bases and J by 5 bases, with 14 bases between. CDR1 is ENHRY, CDR2 SYGVKD, per germline.

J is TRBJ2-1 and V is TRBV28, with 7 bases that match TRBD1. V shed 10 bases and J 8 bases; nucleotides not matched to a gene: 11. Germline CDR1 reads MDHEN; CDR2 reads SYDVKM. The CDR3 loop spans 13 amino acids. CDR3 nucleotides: TGTGCCAACCAATTCAGGACAGGCGATGAGCAGTTCTTC. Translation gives CANQFRTGDEQFF.

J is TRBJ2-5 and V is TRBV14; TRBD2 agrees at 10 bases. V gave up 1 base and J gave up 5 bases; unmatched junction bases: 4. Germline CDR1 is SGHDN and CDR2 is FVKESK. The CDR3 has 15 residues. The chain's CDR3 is CASSQALAGVETQYF. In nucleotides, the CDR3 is TGTGCCAGCAGCCAAGCTCTAGCGGGAGTGGAGACCCAGTACTTC.

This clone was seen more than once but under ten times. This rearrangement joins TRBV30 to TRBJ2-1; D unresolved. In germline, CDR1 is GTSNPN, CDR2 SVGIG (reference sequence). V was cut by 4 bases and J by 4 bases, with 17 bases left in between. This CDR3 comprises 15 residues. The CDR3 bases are TGTGCCTGGATTAGCCATGGATCGGGTTACAATGAGCAGTTCTTC. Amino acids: CAWISHGSGYNEQFF.

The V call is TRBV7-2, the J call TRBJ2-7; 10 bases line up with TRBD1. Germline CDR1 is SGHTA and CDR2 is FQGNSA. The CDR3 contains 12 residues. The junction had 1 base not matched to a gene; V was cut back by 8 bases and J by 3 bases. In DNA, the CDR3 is TGTGCCAGCGGGACAGGGGACTACGAGCAGTACTTC. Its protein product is CASGTGDYEQYF.

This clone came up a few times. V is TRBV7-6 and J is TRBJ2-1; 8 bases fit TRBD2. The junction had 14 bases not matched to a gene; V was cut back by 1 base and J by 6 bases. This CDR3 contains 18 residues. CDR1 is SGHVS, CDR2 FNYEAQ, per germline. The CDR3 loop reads CASSLDVPGLGSANEQFF. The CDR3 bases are TGTGCCAGCAGCTTAGATGTTCCGGGACTAGGATCGGCCAATGAGCAGTTCTTC.

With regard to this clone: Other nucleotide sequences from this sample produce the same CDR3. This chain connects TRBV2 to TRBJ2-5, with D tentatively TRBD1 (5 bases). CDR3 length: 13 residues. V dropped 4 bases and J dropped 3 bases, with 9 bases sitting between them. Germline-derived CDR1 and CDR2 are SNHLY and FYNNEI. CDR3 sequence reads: CASSGQGKETQYF. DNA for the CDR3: TGTGCCAGCAGTGGCCAGGGTAAAGAGACCCAGTACTTC.

CDR3 in DNA: TGTGCCAGTAACTCGGGACAGGGCACAGATACGCAGTATTTT. Its protein is CASNSGQGTDTQYF. The rearrangement joins TRBV19 to TRBJ2-3, with TRBD1 matching 8 bases. Trimming at V came to 7 bases and at J to 1 base, leaving 4 bases not matched to a gene. This CDR3 spans 14 amino acids. The germline V gene has CDR1 LNHDA and CDR2 SQIVND (reference sequence).

The CDR3 loop reads CATSRTSGRVFLYEQYF. The CDR3 DNA reads TGTGCCACCAGCAGAACTAGCGGGAGAGTTTTTTTGTACGAGCAGTACTTC. The rearrangement joins TRBV15 to TRBJ2-7; 11 nucleotides agree with TRBD2. CDR3 size: 17 residues. From germline, CDR1 is LNHNV and CDR2 YYDKDF (reference sequence). V gave up 2 bases and J gave up 4 bases; unmatched junction bases: 10.

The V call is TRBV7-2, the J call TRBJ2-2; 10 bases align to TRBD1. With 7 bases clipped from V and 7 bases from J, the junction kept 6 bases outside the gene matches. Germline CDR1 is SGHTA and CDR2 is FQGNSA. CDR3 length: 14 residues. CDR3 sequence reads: CASTRTGGSGELFF. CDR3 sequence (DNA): TGTGCCAGCACCCGGACAGGGGGAAGCGGGGAGCTGTTTTTT.